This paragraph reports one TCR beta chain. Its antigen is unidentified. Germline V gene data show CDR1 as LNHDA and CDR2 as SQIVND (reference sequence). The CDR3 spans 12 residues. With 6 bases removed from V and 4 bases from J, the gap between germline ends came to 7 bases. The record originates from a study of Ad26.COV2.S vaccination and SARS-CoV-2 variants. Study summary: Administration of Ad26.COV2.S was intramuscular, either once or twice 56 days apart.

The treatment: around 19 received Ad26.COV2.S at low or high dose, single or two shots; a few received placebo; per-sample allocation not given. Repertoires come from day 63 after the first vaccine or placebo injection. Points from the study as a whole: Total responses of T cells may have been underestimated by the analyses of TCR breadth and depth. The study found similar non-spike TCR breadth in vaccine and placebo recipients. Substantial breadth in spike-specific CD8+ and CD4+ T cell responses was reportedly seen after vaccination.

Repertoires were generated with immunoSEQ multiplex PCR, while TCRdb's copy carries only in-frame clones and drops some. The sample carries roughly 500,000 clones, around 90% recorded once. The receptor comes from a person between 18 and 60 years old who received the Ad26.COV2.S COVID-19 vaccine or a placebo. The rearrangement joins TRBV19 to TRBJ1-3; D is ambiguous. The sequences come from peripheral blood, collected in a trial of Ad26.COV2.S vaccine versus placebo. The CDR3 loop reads CASRSYGNTIYF. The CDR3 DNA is TGTGCCAGTAGGTCCTACGGAAACACCATATATTTT.